The present T cell receptor beta chain was sequenced within a study of shared clonotypes between healthy human individuals. Study at large: CD8 memory received one plate per donor, CD8 naive two, CD4 memory three and CD4 naive three. Study conclusions and caveats: What rarefaction showed was incomplete sorted-subset sequencing despite large depth. Generally, naive subsets (rather than memory subsets) showed larger estimated richness.

V lost 6 bases, J lost 3 bases, and 5 bases stayed unmatched. The CDR3 sequence is 15 residues long. Germline V gene data show CDR1 as MDHEN and CDR2 as SYDVKM. Clones were sequenced by immunoSEQ multiplex PCR, and TCRdb holds only the in-frame ones, with some missing. This sample has fewer than 850,000 clones, with 80% to 95% found just once. Concerning this clone: Its antigen remains unidentified.

The TCR sequence derives from a man aged 18 to 29 in good health. Some clones in this sample may be carry-over from other donors' samples. The chain employs TRBV28 and TRBJ2-2; 9 bases line up with TRBD1. Sequencing used memory CD8+ T cells from PBMCs. Subset here: CD45RO+ cells pooled with CCR7-negative TemRA cells. CDR3 loop: CASSRGQGYTGELFF. The DNA for the CDR3 is TGTGCCAGCAGCCGTGGACAGGGGTACACCGGGGAGCTGTTTTTT.